A selection of T cell receptor beta chains follows, all from one sample in a study of T cell responses to AZD1222 COVID-19 vaccine. Libraries were prepared by immunoSEQ multiplex PCR; TCRdb keeps only in-frame clonotypes and omits some of them. The sample has roughly 110,000 clones; 87% are singletons. Here the sequenced sample was peripheral blood, taken on day 0 of AZD1222 vaccination. The source of these receptors is an adult in good health. The CDR3 runs from the conserved cysteine through the conserved F or W. D genes are given only for firm matches.

v_call: TRBV7-9
d_call: TRBD2
j_call: TRBJ2-1
cdr3_aa: CASTSGVGPYNEQFF

v_call: TRBV5-1
d_call: NA
j_call: TRBJ2-5
cdr3_aa: CASSTVFQETQYF

v_call: TRBV6-1
d_call: TRBD1
j_call: TRBJ1-4
cdr3_aa: CASSDGTGVAEKLFF

v_call: TRBV7-7
d_call: NA
j_call: TRBJ2-1
cdr3_aa: CASSRPGAGTNEQFF

v_call: TRBV29-1
d_call: NA
j_call: TRBJ2-1
cdr3_aa: CSVGSNEQFF

v_call: TRBV15
d_call: NA
j_call: TRBJ1-1
cdr3_aa: CATSKWGGNTEAFF

v_call: TRBV7-6
d_call: TRBD2
j_call: TRBJ2-3
cdr3_aa: CASSLWVAGGRTDTQYF

v_call: TRBV5-4
d_call: NA
j_call: TRBJ2-7
cdr3_aa: CASSLGYEQYF

v_call: TRBV6-4
d_call: NA
j_call: TRBJ2-1
cdr3_aa: CASSDMAQNEQFF

v_call: TRBV9
d_call: TRBD2
j_call: TRBJ2-3
cdr3_aa: CASSHPKAGGDTDTQYF

v_call: TRBV5-1
d_call: NA
j_call: TRBJ2-5
cdr3_aa: CASSSGKAVQIYQETQYF

v_call: TRBV9
d_call: TRBD1
j_call: TRBJ2-3
cdr3_aa: CASSNFGTGRTDTQYF

v_call: TRBV21-1
d_call: NA
j_call: TRBJ1-2
cdr3_aa: CASSKKLDRGGNYGYTF

v_call: TRBV7-3
d_call: NA
j_call: TRBJ2-5
cdr3_aa: CASSSSSRGGETQYF

v_call: TRBV6-2/TRBV6-3
d_call: NA
j_call: TRBJ1-5
cdr3_aa: CASSYPQGNQPQHF

v_call: TRBV9
d_call: TRBD1
j_call: TRBJ1-2
cdr3_aa: CASSVGGQTNYGYTF

v_call: TRBV4-3
d_call: TRBD1
j_call: TRBJ1-2
cdr3_aa: CASSQSLTGWGLDGYTF

v_call: TRBV5-1
d_call: NA
j_call: TRBJ1-3
cdr3_aa: CASSLGQGNTIYF

v_call: TRBV5-1
d_call: TRBD1
j_call: TRBJ1-2
cdr3_aa: CASSLDPGQGFSGGYTF

v_call: TRBV12-3/TRBV12-4
d_call: NA
j_call: TRBJ1-1
cdr3_aa: CASSLDSKAFF

v_call: TRBV11-2
d_call: TRBD2
j_call: TRBJ2-5
cdr3_aa: CASSFLAGGKETQYF

v_call: TRBV5-1
d_call: TRBD2
j_call: TRBJ2-5
cdr3_aa: CASSLSWASGQETQYF

v_call: TRBV4-2
d_call: TRBD2
j_call: TRBJ2-1
cdr3_aa: CASGGLAGARNEQFF

v_call: TRBV7-2
d_call: NA
j_call: TRBJ1-2
cdr3_aa: CASSLARVGGDGYTF

v_call: TRBV9
d_call: NA
j_call: TRBJ2-1
cdr3_aa: CASSVATEIYNEQFF

v_call: TRBV10-3
d_call: TRBD2
j_call: TRBJ2-1
cdr3_aa: CAISDDGLAGSSYNEQFF

v_call: TRBV20-1
d_call: NA
j_call: TRBJ1-2
cdr3_aa: CSASSGGYGYTF

v_call: TRBV13
d_call: TRBD2
j_call: TRBJ2-2
cdr3_aa: CASSLESLAENTGELFF

v_call: TRBV19
d_call: NA
j_call: TRBJ1-2
cdr3_aa: CASLDGDYTF

v_call: TRBV9
d_call: TRBD2
j_call: TRBJ2-2
cdr3_aa: CASSEGLPNGELFF

v_call: TRBV12-5
d_call: NA
j_call: TRBJ1-1
cdr3_aa: CASGLDRRGTEAFF

v_call: TRBV6-6
d_call: TRBD1
j_call: TRBJ2-7
cdr3_aa: CASSYSGTGSYEQYF

v_call: TRBV30
d_call: TRBD1
j_call: TRBJ1-4
cdr3_aa: CAWSPQGGEEKLFF

v_call: TRBV7-3
d_call: TRBD2
j_call: TRBJ2-1
cdr3_aa: CASSPWTSGSDEQFF

v_call: TRBV7-2
d_call: NA
j_call: TRBJ1-4
cdr3_aa: CASSLAGTANEKLFF

v_call: TRBV15
d_call: NA
j_call: TRBJ1-2
cdr3_aa: CATSSDRATNYGYTF

v_call: TRBV19
d_call: TRBD2
j_call: TRBJ2-1
cdr3_aa: CASSSGGAQGYNEQFF

v_call: TRBV12-5
d_call: TRBD1
j_call: TRBJ2-5
cdr3_aa: CASGFADRVQETQYF

v_call: TRBV7-9
d_call: NA
j_call: TRBJ1-4
cdr3_aa: CASSHWGGQATYEKLFF

v_call: TRBV7-6
d_call: NA
j_call: TRBJ1-2
cdr3_aa: CASSLDGTDGYGYTF

v_call: TRBV6-2/TRBV6-3
d_call: NA
j_call: TRBJ1-6
cdr3_aa: CASSSSESSYNSPLHF

v_call: TRBV6-1
d_call: NA
j_call: TRBJ1-6
cdr3_aa: CASSEAMDSPLHF

v_call: TRBV6-5
d_call: TRBD1
j_call: TRBJ2-3
cdr3_aa: CATKTGGEADTQYF

v_call: TRBV7-9
d_call: NA
j_call: TRBJ2-1
cdr3_aa: CASSFTDSIEQFF

v_call: TRBV27
d_call: NA
j_call: TRBJ1-5
cdr3_aa: CASSRNLRNQPQHF

v_call: TRBV6-4
d_call: TRBD2
j_call: TRBJ2-7
cdr3_aa: CASSDPTSGRGYEQYF

v_call: TRBV29-1
d_call: TRBD1
j_call: TRBJ1-5
cdr3_aa: CSVGQGTSNQPQHF

v_call: TRBV6-1
d_call: NA
j_call: TRBJ2-5
cdr3_aa: CASSEPAGETQYF

v_call: TRBV24-1
d_call: NA
j_call: TRBJ2-7
cdr3_aa: CATSDCPLAGQGDEQYF

v_call: TRBV6-1
d_call: NA
j_call: TRBJ1-2
cdr3_aa: CASSEANYGYTF

v_call: TRBV28
d_call: TRBD1
j_call: TRBJ2-7
cdr3_aa: CASQGALGITYEQYF

v_call: TRBV5-1
d_call: NA
j_call: TRBJ2-7
cdr3_aa: CASSSGSLYEQYF

v_call: TRBV19
d_call: TRBD2
j_call: TRBJ2-2
cdr3_aa: CASILERTSGGLAGELFF